This T cell receptor (beta chain) was obtained from a study of blood T cell repertoires in COVID-19. Some clones are missing from TCRdb's copy, which holds only in-frame ones; the method was immunoSEQ multiplex PCR. The sample carries about 150,000 clones, about 86% recorded once. Per germline, CDR1 SEHNR and CDR2 FQNEAQ (reference sequence). Trimming stripped 8 bases from V and 0 bases from J, with 16 bases between. This CDR3 has 15 amino acids. The chain links TRBV7-9 to TRBJ1-1; D is ambiguous. This TCR was sampled from a man aged 50-59 years who had recovered from COVID-19. Sequenced material: PBMCs or T cells enriched from blood (not recorded which). CDR3 sequence: CASSGNSALNTEAFF. The DNA of the CDR3 is TGTGCCAGCTCCGGGAATTCAGCCTTGAACACTGAAGCTTTCTTT.